This passage covers 17 T cell receptor beta chains from one sample sequenced in a study of blood T cell repertoires in COVID-19. Generated by immunoSEQ multiplex PCR, the TCRdb table keeps only in-frame clones and is missing some. The profile shows about 190,000 clones, around 79% of them singletons. Sequenced input: peripheral blood. All receptors derive from a man aged 45-60 years who had recovered from COVID-19.

The chain couples TRBV12-3 or TRBV12-4 to TRBJ2-7, with 9 bases matching TRBD2. V lost 10 bases and J lost 2; bases outside the gene matches: 6. The CDR3 runs to 13 residues. The CDR3 DNA reads as TGTGCCACAGGCCCTAGCGGGACCTACGAGCAGTACTTC. It yields the protein CATGPSGTYEQYF.

The V call is TRBV5-4, the J call TRBJ1-2; possibly TRBD1 for D (5 bases). This CDR3 has 13 residues. Germline CDR1 SGHNT, CDR2 YYREEE (reference sequence). Trimming took 7 bases from V and 3 from J, leaving 13 bases between them. CDR3 in DNA: TGTGCCAGCTCGGACATTAAGGACTATGGCTACACCTTC. Translated, it gives CASSDIKDYGYTF.

The chain links TRBV19 to TRBJ1-5, with D hard to call. The CDR3 contains 15 residues. Per the germline V gene, CDR1 is LNHDA and CDR2 is SQIVND (reference sequence). V was clipped by 8 bases and J by 2 bases, with 16 bases between them. CDR3 amino acids: CASLSTPFGNQPQHF. The CDR3 bases are TGTGCCAGTTTGTCAACTCCGTTTGGCAATCAGCCCCAGCATTTT.

The rearrangement uses TRBV19 and TRBJ1-2; no firm D call. Germline V gives CDR1 LNHDA, CDR2 SQIVND (reference sequence). The length of the CDR3 is 13 residues. V lost 7 bases and J 5 bases, leaving 14 bases between the germline ends. CDR3 in amino acids: CASTTDISYGYTF. The CDR3 DNA reads TGTGCCAGTACCACTGACATAAGTTATGGCTACACCTTC.

This clone was detected once. This chain links TRBV6-5 with TRBJ2-2; 7 nucleotides align to TRBD2. This CDR3 is built from 13 residues. The V gene end was trimmed by 6 bases and the J gene end by 5 bases; junction bases not matched to a gene: 3. In germline, CDR1 is MNHEY, CDR2 SVGAGI. CDR3 in DNA: TGTGCCAGCAGCCAACTAGCGACCGGGGAGCTGTTTTTT. It translates to CASSQLATGELFF.

V and J are TRBV5-1 and TRBJ2-7, with 9 bases identical to TRBD2. Germline V gives CDR1 SGHRS, CDR2 YFSETQ. The V segment lost 2 bases and the J segment 7 bases; nucleotides outside the gene matches: 10. The CDR3 sequence is 15 residues long. The CDR3 reads CASSFGGRAKKEQYF. The DNA of the CDR3 is TGCGCCAGCAGCTTTGGCGGGAGGGCCAAAAAGGAGCAGTACTTC.

The chain links TRBV9 to TRBJ2-1; 13 bases map to TRBD2. This CDR3 region has 13 residues. The V and J ends lost 3 bases and 12 bases, in that order; junction bases with no gene match: 3. CDR1 is SGDLS and CDR2 is YYNGEE in the germline V gene. The CDR3 is CASSATSGRGQFF. The DNA of the CDR3 is TGTGCCAGCAGCGCCACTAGCGGGAGGGGGCAGTTCTTC.

The CDR3 here is CASSPRQGATNEKLFF. In nucleotides, the CDR3 is TGTGCCAGCAGCCCGCGACAGGGCGCAACTAATGAAAAACTGTTTTTT. The gene calls are TRBV6-2 or TRBV6-3 and TRBJ1-4; 7 nucleotides agree with TRBD1. The germline V gene encodes CDR1 MNHEY and CDR2 SVGEGT. V shed 6 bases, J shed 0 bases, and the junction held 7 bases outside the gene matches. This CDR3 is 16 amino acids long.

The chain employs TRBV7-2 and TRBJ2-5; D remains ambiguous. Trimming removed 1 base at V and 2 bases at J, with 5 bases between. The CDR3 is 13 residues long. Germline V gives CDR1 SGHTA, CDR2 FQGNSA. CDR3 nucleotides: TGTGCCAGCAGCTTAGAACTTCAAGAGACCCAGTACTTC. Its protein product is CASSLELQETQYF.

The chain is built from TRBV29-1 and TRBJ2-1; 8 bases fit TRBD2. Germline V lookup: CDR1 SQVTM, CDR2 ANQGSEA. The CDR3 covers 14 residues. Unmatched junction bases numbered 9, after V lost 5 bases and J lost 6 bases. The DNA of the CDR3 is TGCAGCGTTAGCCGGGCGGGAGGAGTCAATGAGCAGTTCTTC. Amino acids: CSVSRAGGVNEQFF.

This chain joins TRBV13 and TRBJ2-1; 9 bases are a match to TRBD2. CDR3 length: 15 amino acids. Germline V lookup: CDR1 PRHDT, CDR2 FYEKMQ (reference sequence). With 5 bases clipped from V and 5 bases from J, the junction kept 7 bases outside the gene matches. The CDR3 is CASSPRLAEDNEQFF. The CDR3 DNA reads as TGTGCCAGCAGCCCACGACTAGCGGAAGACAATGAGCAGTTCTTC. Full variable domain (outside the CDR3, taken from reference TRBV13 and TRBJ2-1): AAGVIQSPRHLIKEKRETATLKCYPIPRHDTVYWYQQGPGQDPQFLISFYEKMQSDKGSIPDRFSAQQFSDYHSELNMSSLELGDSALYFCASSPRLAEDNEQFFGPGTRLTVL.

The chain carries TRBV28 and TRBJ1-2, with D maybe TRBD1 (6 bases). The CDR3 extends over 12 amino acids. The V end lost 3 bases, the J end lost 13 bases, and 15 bases lay between the germline ends. The germline V gene has CDR1 MDHEN and CDR2 SYDVKM. The DNA of the CDR3 is TGTGCCAGCAGTTTTATACAGGGACAATCCACCTTC. Its protein is CASSFIQGQSTF.

CDR3 amino acids: CASSLGGEETQYF. The CDR3 nucleotides are TGTGCCAGCAGCTTAGGGGGAGAAGAGACCCAGTACTTC. V and J are TRBV11-3 and TRBJ2-5; possible D gene TRBD2, 5 bases. Germline V gives CDR1 SGHNT, CDR2 YENEEA. The CDR3 extends over 13 amino acids. The V and J ends lost 1 base and 3 bases respectively, with 6 bases between them.

J is TRBJ2-7 and V is TRBV30; D gene uncertain. The CDR3 spans 12 residues. V lost 0 bases, J lost 6 bases, and 9 bases lay in between. The germline V gene has CDR1 GTSNPN and CDR2 SVGIG (reference sequence). The CDR3 loop is CAWSVELREQYF. The CDR3 coding sequence is TGTGCCTGGAGTGTAGAGCTACGCGAGCAGTACTTC.

This clone was seen just once. The chain couples TRBV7-6 to TRBJ1-1; 8 bases map to TRBD1. The CDR3 contains 14 residues. The germline V gene has CDR1 SGHVS and CDR2 FNYEAQ. The V segment lost 1 base and the J segment 3 bases; nucleotides outside the gene matches: 1. CDR3 in DNA: TGTGCCAGCAGCTTAGGGACAGGGTACACTGAAGCTTTCTTT. Residues: CASSLGTGYTEAFF.

J is TRBJ2-1 and V is TRBV14; 7 nucleotides agree with TRBD2. The CDR3 extends over 14 amino acids. Trimming cost V 2 bases and J 8 bases; bases outside gene matches: 6. Germline loops: CDR1 SGHDN, CDR2 FVKESK. The CDR3: CASSQFWEGYEQFF. The CDR3 DNA reads as TGTGCCAGCAGCCAATTTTGGGAGGGCTATGAGCAGTTCTTC.

The rearrangement links TRBV10-3 to TRBJ2-5; 10 positions match TRBD2. In germline, CDR1 is ENHRY, CDR2 SYGVKD. With 2 bases clipped from V and 5 bases from J, the junction kept 23 bases outside the gene matches. The CDR3 has 21 residues. The CDR3 loop is CAISEVGGGKREGQDTETQYF. Here the CDR3 DNA reads TGTGCCATCAGTGAGGTGGGTGGAGGCAAGCGGGAGGGCCAGGATACGGAGACCCAGTACTTC.